This T cell receptor (beta chain) was found in a study of regulatory T cells in long-lasting Graves disease. The table lists this clonotype with a few counts. TCR beta libraries were built with iRepertoire HTBI primers and Arm-PCR of CDR3 regions. Using its own MiXCR run on the multiplex PCR reads, TCRdb lists one record per CDR3 protein. The sample shows 680,000 or so distinct CDR3 sequences, about 16% of them seen only once. The time point was: newly diagnosed GD, antithyroid drugs for less than 3 months. The TCR library was made from RNA that had been extracted from PBMCs in TRIzol. Per germline, CDR1 KGHDR and CDR2 SFDVKD. The CDR3 runs 13 residues. The V gene lost 9 bases and the J gene lost 1 base, with 11 bases spanning the gap. These same data were also listed under a study on T cells in Graves' hyperthyroidism and ophthalmopathy.

The sequence was obtained from a woman aged 25 to 39 with Graves disease. The input for sequencing was peripheral blood mononuclear cells (PBMCs), taken at new diagnosis, from a patient treated with antithyroid drugs. The chain recombines TRBV24-1 with TRBJ1-1; tentatively, D is TRBD1 (5 bases). The CDR3 DNA is TGTGCCACCTCGACAGCCACGAACACTGAAGCTTTCTTT. It translates to CATSTATNTEAFF.